Sequencing of this T cell receptor (beta chain) was carried out in a study of T cells in Graves' hyperthyroidism and ophthalmopathy. Overall study findings and caveats: Ophthalmopathy and stable hyperthyroidism were told apart by a 13 V-J model. Within blood appeared most thyroid clonotypes that had expanded above 0.001. Ophthalmopathy prediction by the model preceded onset by a median roughly 6 months.

Amplified regions were TCR beta CDR3 sequences from RNA transcripts. In the first-round RT-PCR of the TCR CDR3, the HTBI primer set was used. TCRdb reprocessed the multiplex PCR reads with MiXCR, giving one entry per CDR3 protein. The table records more than 500,000 distinct CDR3 sequences, 46% of them present only once. The germline V gene has CDR1 SEHNR and CDR2 FQNEAQ (reference sequence). This CDR3 is built from 15 residues. Turning to this clonotype: Its target is not known. Mismatch with germline at one junction end may stem from a read error.

It was uncontrolled infection, other autoimmune disease, pregnancy or lactation that excluded patients. This rearrangement joins TRBV7-9 to TRBJ1-2, with TRBD1 identical over 11 bases. The sequencing input was peripheral blood or thyroid tissue (not recorded which). The sequence was obtained from an adult woman with Graves' disease, either hyperthyroidism or ophthalmopathy (not recorded which). In DNA form, the CDR3 reads TGCGCCAGCAGCCAAAGGTGGACAGGGGGCGATGGCTACACCTTC. Translated: CASSQRWTGGDGYTF.